These T cell receptor beta chains were read from a single sample in a study of blood T cell repertoires in COVID-19. Clones were sequenced by immunoSEQ multiplex PCR, and TCRdb holds only the in-frame ones, with some missing. The repertoire includes about 53,000 clones, 60% to 80% of them detected once, and about 39% sits in the top ten. Sample: peripheral blood. All receptors derive from a man aged 70-80 years with active or convalescent COVID-19. Each CDR3 is given with its conserved first and last residue. D genes are given only for firm matches. Clone size, where shown, is once, few, many, or a class for clones that have expanded.

TRBJ2-5	NA	NA	TRBV5-4	TGTGCCAGCAGCTTCGACCGAGGTTTCCAAGAGACCCAGTACTTC	CASSFDRGFQETQYF
TRBJ1-1	NA	NA	TRBV7-6	TGTGCCAGCAGCCCACAGGGCTACACTGAAGCTTTCTTT	CASSPQGYTEAFF
TRBJ2-5	once	NA	TRBV7-9	TGTGCCAGCAGCCCTCGAACAGGAGAGACCCAGTACTTC	CASSPRTGETQYF
TRBJ2-6	once	NA	TRBV15	TGTGCCACCAGCAGAGATCATCCCGGGATCTCTGGGGCCAACGTCCTGACTTTC	CATSRDHPGISGANVLTF
TRBJ1-5	NA	TRBD1	TRBV19	TGTGCCAGTTGGGACAGGTCCAATCAGCCCCAGCATTTT	CASWDRSNQPQHF
TRBJ2-3	once	NA	TRBV29-1	TGCAGCGTTGATGGGCGGCGTGAGGGTACGCAGTATTTT	CSVDGRREGTQYF
TRBJ1-2	once	NA	TRBV9	TGTGCCAGCAGCTTCGGGGGACTGTATAACTATGGCTACACCTTC	CASSFGGLYNYGYTF
TRBJ2-1	few	TRBD2	TRBV5-4	TGTGCCAGCAGCTTGGCCGGGCGGGGGGGATATTACAATGAGCAGTTCTTC	CASSLAGRGGYYNEQFF
TRBJ2-3	NA	TRBD2	TRBV11-2	TGTGCCAGCAGCTTAGCGGGCGGGGGGGCCACAGATACGCAGTATTTT	CASSLAGGGATDTQYF
TRBJ1-5	NA	TRBD1	TRBV12-5	TGTGCTAGTGGTTTGGCTTTACAGGGGACCCCTAGCAATCAGCCCCAGCATTTT	CASGLALQGTPSNQPQHF
TRBJ1-2	NA	NA	TRBV15	TGTGCCACCAGCAGAGATTATATGCAGGGGAATGGCTACACCTTC	CATSRDYMQGNGYTF
TRBJ1-4	NA	TRBD1	TRBV6-1	TGTGCCAGCAGTGCAAACATCATAAGGACAGGGTACTATGGTGAAAAACTGTTTTTT	CASSANIIRTGYYGEKLFF
TRBJ1-2	once	TRBD1	TRBV19	TGTGCCAGTGGGACAGCCGCTAACTATGGCTACACCTTC	CASGTAANYGYTF
TRBJ2-5	NA	NA	TRBV12-3/TRBV12-4	TGTGCCAGCAGTTGGGCCCCCCGGGAGACCCAGTACTTC	CASSWAPRETQYF
TRBJ2-5	NA	NA	TRBV7-8	TGTGCCAGCAGCCGACAGGTTGCGGAGACCCAGTACTTC	CASSRQVAETQYF
TRBJ2-1	NA	NA	TRBV30	TGTGCCTGGAGTGTCCAGGGGTACAATGAGCAGTTCTTC	CAWSVQGYNEQFF
TRBJ2-1	NA	NA	TRBV19	TGTGCCAGTACCCGTCGGGGGGCTGACTCCTACAATGAGCAGTTCTTC	CASTRRGADSYNEQFF
TRBJ1-2	once	NA	TRBV2	TGTGCCAGCAGCGAAAATAGACAGGCGGGGGGGTATGGCTACACCTTC	CASSENRQAGGYGYTF
TRBJ2-5	NA	NA	TRBV5-4	TGTGCCAGCAGCTTGGGGACAGAAGAGACCCAGTACTTC	CASSLGTEETQYF
TRBJ1-3	NA	TRBD1	TRBV10-2	TGCGCCAGCAGTGAGCCGGGACAGGGAGATGGAAACACCATATATTTT	CASSEPGQGDGNTIYF
TRBJ1-1	NA	TRBD1	TRBV30	TGTGCCTGGAGGCCCGGGACAGGGAGCCCTGAAGCTTTCTTT	CAWRPGTGSPEAFF
TRBJ1-4	NA	TRBD1	TRBV27	TGTGCCAGCACCTTATCGCCAGGACAGGGCTCCACTAAACTGTTTTTT	CASTLSPGQGSTKLFF